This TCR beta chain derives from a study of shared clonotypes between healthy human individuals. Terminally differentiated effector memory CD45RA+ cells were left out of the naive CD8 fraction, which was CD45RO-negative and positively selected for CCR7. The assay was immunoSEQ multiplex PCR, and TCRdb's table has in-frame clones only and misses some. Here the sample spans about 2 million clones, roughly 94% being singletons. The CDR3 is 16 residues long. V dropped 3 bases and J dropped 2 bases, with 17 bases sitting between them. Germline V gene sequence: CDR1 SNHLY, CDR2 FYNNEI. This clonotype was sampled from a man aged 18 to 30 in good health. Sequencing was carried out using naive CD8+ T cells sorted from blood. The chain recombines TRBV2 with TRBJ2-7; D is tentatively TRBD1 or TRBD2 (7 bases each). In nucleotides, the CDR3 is TGTGCCAGCAGTGACCGGGACAGCGGGACTCCCTACGAGCAGTACTTC. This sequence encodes CASSDRDSGTPYEQYF.